This T cell receptor beta chain was recorded in a study of sequential checkpoint blockade in melanoma (dated by TCRdb to between 2018 and 2021). Study-wide context: In a 1:1 randomization, patients received either first-line nivolumab then ipilimumab (arm A) or ipilimumab then nivolumab (arm B). Both trial sequences were followed by maintenance nivolumab. TCRbeta immunosequencing was performed on DNA from 85 to 100 pretreatment melanoma tumor samples. In around 80% of the matched pre- and post-treatment tumor biopsy pairs, both biopsies came from the same lesion. For twenty-two patients, matched tumor biopsies were obtained before treatment and at week 13, following single-agent nivolumab (arm A) or ipilimumab (arm B). Broad study findings and their caveats: Patients whose tumor T-cell fraction and clonality increased by week 13 were about 30 times more likely to achieve clinical benefit. Validation of the response-prediction model combining TCR metrics and mutation burden is needed in larger, independent patient cohorts. Tumor T-cell fraction and clonality correlated with PD-L1 staining and CD8+ T-cell counts but not with mutational load. Among patients in arm A, the nivolumab-first arm, pretreatment tumor TIL clonality was associated with response (P = .04). Small sample sizes and reduced statistical power limited the analyses of tumor T-cell fraction within each arm.

The immunoSEQ Assay was used to immunosequence TCRbeta CDR3 regions from genomic DNA. Before high-throughput sequencing, genomic DNA was amplified using bias-controlled multiplex PCR. The paper's data handling went like this. To quantify the absolute abundance of each unique TCRbeta CDR3 region, the sequences were collapsed and filtered. Clonality, defined as 1 minus Pielou's evenness, was calculated using only productive rearrangements. Tumor T-cell fraction was calculated by normalizing TCRbeta template counts to usable DNA, which was estimated from several housekeeping genes. A previously published method was used to identify clones whose frequencies were significantly greater in on-treatment samples than in baseline samples. Drawn from immuneACCESS, this table holds only the in-frame rearrangements with V and J called that TCRdb kept. Clones are partly lost; checked studies trace under half to an unresolved V gene and leave the rest unexplained. That table is the source of V, J and clone size, and D and trimming were worked out from the DNA. The sample table lists around 4,000 clones, 20% to 25% of them with a count of one. In total, the top ten clones hold around 15% of the sample.

As concerns this clone: The antigen it recognizes is unknown. No quality values exist for individual bases; no much larger clone is one base distant.

Reading the germline V gene gives CDR1 SGHNT and CDR2 YENEEA. Here V drops 5 bases and J drops 2 bases, and the junction holds 3 bases not matched to any gene. The CDR3 goes from the cysteine to the phenylalanine over 14 residues. Only CDR3 DNA is held: 42 bases, read in frame from base 1. Interpreted using the paper, the treatment or condition label stands for: randomized to nivolumab then ipilimumab (arm A) or the reverse (arm B). None of the patients in the trial had previously been given DNA-damaging chemotherapy. The samples were obtained from melanoma patients enrolled in CheckMate 064, an open-label, randomized phase II trial testing sequential checkpoint blockade. Genomic DNA from formalin-fixed paraffin-embedded (FFPE) tissue samples was used for tumor TCR sequencing.

This sequence uses TRBV11-3 and TRBJ1-2; the junction holds 9 bases that match TRBD1. This receptor was obtained from a human donor with melanoma. The sequencing used tumor tissue (inferred from file names), collected from a patient given nivolumab and ipilimumab in sequence. The nucleotide sequence is given as TGTGCCAGCAGCATAGGACAGGGGAACTATGGCTACACCTTC. Its coded protein is CASSIGQGNYGYTF.